Listed below are T cell receptor beta chains from one sample, sequenced in a study of blood T cell repertoires in COVID-19. The table came from immunoSEQ multiplex PCR; TCRdb's copy has only in-frame clones and leaves some out. The sample holds about 38,000 clones; just under 75% are singletons and the top ten take over 9.5%. Sequenced: peripheral blood. The receptors stem from a man between 65 and 85 years old with COVID-19, enrolled during active disease. The CDR3 runs from the conserved cysteine through the conserved F or W. A D gene is named only where the DNA matches it firmly. Clone size is stated in some rows and not others, as once, few, many or a class when expanded.

V	size	D	J	DNA	CDR3
TRBV5-1	-	-	TRBJ1-6	TGCGCCAGCAGCATCGGGGATTTCTATTCACCCCTCCACTTT	CASSIGDFYSPLHF
TRBV10-2	-	-	TRBJ2-1	TGCGCCAGCAGTGAGTTCAACAATGAGCAGTTCTTC	CASSEFNNEQFF
TRBV18	-	TRBD2	TRBJ2-4	TGTGCCACCCAACCCGGACTAGCAAGTTCCGTCAAAAACATTCAGTACTTC	CATQPGLASSVKNIQYF
TRBV24-1	-	-	TRBJ2-3	TGTGCCACCAGTGATTTGCAACAGGGCACAGATACGCAGTATTTT	CATSDLQQGTDTQYF
TRBV12-3/TRBV12-4	-	-	TRBJ1-4	TGTGCCAGCAGTTTATACAGAGAAAAACTGTTTTTT	CASSLYREKLFF
TRBV6-2/TRBV6-3	few	-	TRBJ1-3	TGTGCCAGCAGTTACCATGGAAACACCATATATTTT	CASSYHGNTIYF
TRBV24-1	-	-	TRBJ1-1	TGTGCCACCAAAGGGCGGGGGGCAACTGAAGCTTTCTTT	CATKGRGATEAFF
TRBV24-1	-	TRBD2	TRBJ2-1	TGTGCCACCAGTGATTTGTCTAGCGGGGCCTACAATGAGCAGTTCTTC	CATSDLSSGAYNEQFF
TRBV20-1	-	-	TRBJ2-1	TGCAGTGCTACGACTAGTCATGAGCAGTTCTTC	CSATTSHEQFF
TRBV28	-	TRBD1	TRBJ2-2	TGTGCCAGCAGTTTTGATGTAGGACAGGTGAACACCGGGGAGCTGTTTTTT	CASSFDVGQVNTGELFF
TRBV5-1	-	-	TRBJ2-7	TGCGCCAGCAGCTTGGGCGGGGATATCAACGAGCAGTACTTC	CASSLGGDINEQYF
TRBV6-6	-	TRBD1	TRBJ1-1	TGTGCCAGCAGTTACCCGGAAGACAGGGCCGAAGCTTTCTTT	CASSYPEDRAEAFF
TRBV4-3	-	TRBD2	TRBJ2-3	TGCGCCAGCAGCCGTAGCGGGGCCGGGAGCACGCAGTATTTT	CASSRSGAGSTQYF
TRBV24-1	few	TRBD1	TRBJ1-5	TGTGCCACCAGTGACAGCGGACAGGGCAATCAGCCCCAGCATTTT	CATSDSGQGNQPQHF
TRBV2	-	TRBD2	TRBJ2-1	TGTGCCAGCAGGGCCGGTCAGGGACTAGCGGGGGGGCGGGAGCAGTTCTTC	CASRAGQGLAGGREQFF
TRBV7-3	-	-	TRBJ1-2	TGTGCCAGCAGCTTAAGCGACGGGGGTGGCTACACCTTC	CASSLSDGGGYTF
TRBV9	-	-	TRBJ1-1	TGTGCCAGCAGCGTAGAAGGACAGAACACTGAAGCTTTCTTT	CASSVEGQNTEAFF
TRBV6-2/TRBV6-3	-	-	TRBJ1-1	TGTGCCAGCAGTTATCCTATTGGCACTGAAGCTTTCTTT	CASSYPIGTEAFF
TRBV3-1/TRBV3-2	-	-	TRBJ1-1	TGTGCCAGCACCCCGGGAGGGGCGAACACTGAAGCTTTCTTT	CASTPGGANTEAFF
TRBV10-3	-	TRBD2	TRBJ2-2	TGTGCCATCAAAGGGACTAGCGGCGCCGGGGAGCTGTTTTTT	CAIKGTSGAGELFF
TRBV2	-	-	TRBJ1-5	TGTGCCAGCAGTGAAGCGCTTCGAGGGAATCAGCCCCAGCATTTT	CASSEALRGNQPQHF
TRBV11-3	-	TRBD2	TRBJ2-1	TGTGCCAGCAGCTTAGATATGTGGGGGGGAAACAATGAGCAGTTCTTC	CASSLDMWGGNNEQFF
TRBV2	-	-	TRBJ2-7	TGTGCCAGCAGGCCACAGGATTACGAGCAGTACTTC	CASRPQDYEQYF
TRBV16	few	TRBD1	TRBJ1-5	TGTGCCAGCAGCATCCGGGACAGGGGTATCAAGCCCCAGCATTTT	CASSIRDRGIKPQHF
TRBV7-2	-	TRBD1	TRBJ1-2	TGTGCCAGCAGTTGGCGACAGGGCGGTGGCTACACCTTC	CASSWRQGGGYTF
TRBV5-3	-	-	TRBJ1-2	TGTGCCAGGCGGTTGCTTGGGGGCTACACCTTC	CARRLLGGYTF
TRBV19	-	-	TRBJ1-5	TGTGCCAGTAGCCCGGGACAAAGAAATCAGCCCCAGCATTTT	CASSPGQRNQPQHF
TRBV10-3	-	-	TRBJ1-1	TGTGCCATCTCCTGGGGGGGCACTGAAGCTTTCTTT	CAISWGGTEAFF
TRBV29-1	-	TRBD1	TRBJ2-7	TGCAGCGTGCGTCCGACAGGGGTCTACGAGCAGTACTTC	CSVRPTGVYEQYF
TRBV19	-	-	TRBJ1-5	TGTGCCAGTAGTTCAGGGCGTGCTCAGCCCCAGCATTTT	CASSSGRAQPQHF
TRBV11-2	once	TRBD2	TRBJ2-1	TGTGCCAGCAGCTTATACGGGAGGGCCGTCAATGAGCAGTTCTTC	CASSLYGRAVNEQFF
TRBV5-6	-	TRBD1	TRBJ1-2	TGTGCCAGCGCTCGACAGGGGGCATCGAGCGGCTATGGCTACACCTTC	CASARQGASSGYGYTF
TRBV6-5	-	-	TRBJ1-6	TGTGCCAGCAGTCCTCAGACTGTTCATAATTCACCCCTCCACTTT	CASSPQTVHNSPLHF
TRBV19	-	-	TRBJ1-5	TGTGCCAGTAGGGAGACGAGCCAGCCCCAGCATTTT	CASRETSQPQHF
TRBV11-2	-	-	TRBJ1-1	TGTGCCAGCAGTCGAGGGAACACTGAAGCTTTCTTT	CASSRGNTEAFF
TRBV6-2/TRBV6-3	-	-	TRBJ2-7	TGTGCCAGCAGCTCAGGGGTGTCCTACGAGCAGTACTTC	CASSSGVSYEQYF
TRBV4-2	-	TRBD1	TRBJ2-7	TGTGCCAGCAGCTCGGGACAGGGGGCTGGCGAGCAGTACTTC	CASSSGQGAGEQYF
TRBV6-2/TRBV6-3	-	-	TRBJ1-5	TGTGCCAGCAGTTCCTACAATCAGCCCCAGCATTTT	CASSSYNQPQHF
TRBV5-1	-	-	TRBJ2-7	TGCGCCAGCAGCCCGGGGGTCCTTGGATACGAGCAGTACTTC	CASSPGVLGYEQYF
TRBV7-9	-	-	TRBJ2-3	TGTGCCACGCAACTATCGGGGAGCACAGATACGCAGTATTTT	CATQLSGSTDTQYF
TRBV7-8	few	TRBD1	TRBJ2-3	TGTGCCAGCAGCTTAGATCGTGGGACAGGGAGCACAGATACGCAGTATTTT	CASSLDRGTGSTDTQYF
TRBV7-9	-	-	TRBJ1-1	TGTGCCAGCAGCCCCATGGGGGGAGACACTGAAGCTTTCTTT	CASSPMGGDTEAFF
TRBV5-1	-	TRBD2	TRBJ2-5	TGCGCCAGCAGCTTGGGCCCAGCGGGGGGTCAAGAGACCCAGTACTTC	CASSLGPAGGQETQYF
TRBV5-1	few	-	TRBJ1-5	TGCGCCCGCAGCTTGGCCGGGGGGGGCGATCAGCCCCAGCATTTT	CARSLAGGGDQPQHF
TRBV30	few	TRBD1	TRBJ1-2	TGTGCCTGGGACTCCGGGACAGGGAAGGGCTACACCTTC	CAWDSGTGKGYTF
TRBV9	-	-	TRBJ2-7	TGTGCCAGCAGCAACCGGGACATACTCTCCTACGAGCAGTACTTC	CASSNRDILSYEQYF